This T cell receptor (beta chain) was found in a study of T cell repertoires in cytomegalovirus infection. Study-wide background: CMV epitopes that were recently identified and HLA-C-restricted were used alongside well-studied HLA-B-restricted ones. Indicated by public TCR beta signatures were CMV infection and matching HLA type.

V was shortened by 4 bases and J by 9 bases, with 8 bases between the two germline ends. CDR1 is SGHTA, CDR2 FQGNSA, per germline. The CDR3 contains 11 residues. TCRdb re-called the reads through MiXCR, storing one row per CDR3 protein. This sample has approximately 350,000 distinct CDR3 sequences, with around a third found just once. This clonotype turned up a few times. Its target is unknown. Study findings and constraints: Carriage of CMV together with the relevant HLA was identifiable through cumulative public TCR beta family frequency. Clonotypes of TCR beta that were HLA-C-restricted and CMV-specific dominated the ex vivo response.

The V call is TRBV7-2, the J call TRBJ2-3; no clear D. Material: cultured PBMCs, obtained from culture after CMV antigen stimulation. The source is a human donor in good health (CMV status not recorded). Some clones in this sample may be carry-over from other donors' samples. CDR3 DNA: TGTGCCAGCAGCTCTCAAACCACGCAGTATTTT. This translates into CASSSQTTQYF.